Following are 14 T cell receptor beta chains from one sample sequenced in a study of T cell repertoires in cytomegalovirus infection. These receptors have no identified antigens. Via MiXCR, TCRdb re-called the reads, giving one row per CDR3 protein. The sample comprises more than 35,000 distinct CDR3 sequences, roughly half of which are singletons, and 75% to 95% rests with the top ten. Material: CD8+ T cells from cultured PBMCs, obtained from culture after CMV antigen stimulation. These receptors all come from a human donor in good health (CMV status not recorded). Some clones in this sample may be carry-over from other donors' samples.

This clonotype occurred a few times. The DNA for the CDR3 is TGCAGTGCTAGAGATCGGGGACCGAGAAACACCATATATTTT. Protein product: CSARDRGPRNTIYF. The chain carries TRBV20-1 and TRBJ1-3, with a weak D call TRBD1 (5 bases). This CDR3 is 14 amino acids long. The germline CDR1 and CDR2 sequences are DFQATT and SNEGSKA (reference sequence). Between the trimmed V and J ends, which lost 0 bases and 5 bases, there was a span of 11 bases.

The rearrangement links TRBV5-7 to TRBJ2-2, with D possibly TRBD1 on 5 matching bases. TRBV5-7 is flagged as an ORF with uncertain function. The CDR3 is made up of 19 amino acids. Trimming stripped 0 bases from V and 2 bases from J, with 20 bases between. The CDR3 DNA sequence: TGTGCCAGCAGCTTGGATGGGGCGACCGCACGGACCAACACCGGGGAGCTGTTTTTT. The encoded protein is CASSLDGATARTNTGELFF.

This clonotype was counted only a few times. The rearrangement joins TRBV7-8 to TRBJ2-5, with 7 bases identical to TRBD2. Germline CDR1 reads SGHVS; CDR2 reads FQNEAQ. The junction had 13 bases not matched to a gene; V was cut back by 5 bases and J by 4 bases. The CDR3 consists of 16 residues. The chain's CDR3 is CASSLWPSTSAETQYF. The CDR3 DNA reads TGTGCCAGCAGCCTCTGGCCCAGTACTAGCGCAGAGACCCAGTACTTC.

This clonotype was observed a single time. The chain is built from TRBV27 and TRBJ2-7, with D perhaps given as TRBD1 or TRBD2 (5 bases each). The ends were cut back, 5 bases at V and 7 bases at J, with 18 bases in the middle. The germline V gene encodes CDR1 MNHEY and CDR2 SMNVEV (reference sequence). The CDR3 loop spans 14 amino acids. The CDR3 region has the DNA TGTGCCAGCAGTCCCCGTGAGGGACCTGGGGAGCAGTACTTC. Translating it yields CASSPREGPGEQYF.

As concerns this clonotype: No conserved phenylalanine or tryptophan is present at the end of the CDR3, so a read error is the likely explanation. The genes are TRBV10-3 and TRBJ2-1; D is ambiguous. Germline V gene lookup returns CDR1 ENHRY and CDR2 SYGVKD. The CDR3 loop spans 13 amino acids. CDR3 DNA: TGTGCCATCAGTACCGACGGGTACAATGATCAGTTCGTA. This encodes CAISTDGYNDQFV.

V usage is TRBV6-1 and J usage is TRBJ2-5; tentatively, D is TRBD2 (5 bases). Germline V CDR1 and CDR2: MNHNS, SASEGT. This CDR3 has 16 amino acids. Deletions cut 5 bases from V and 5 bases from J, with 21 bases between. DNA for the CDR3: TGTGCCAGCAGTTTGGCCGGGGAAGGGCGAGGGGAGACCCAGTACTTC. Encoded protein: CASSLAGEGRGETQYF.

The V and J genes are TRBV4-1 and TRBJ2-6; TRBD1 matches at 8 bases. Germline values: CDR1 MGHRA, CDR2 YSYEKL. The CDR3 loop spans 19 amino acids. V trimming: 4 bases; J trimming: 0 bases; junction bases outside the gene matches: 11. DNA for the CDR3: TGCGCCAGCAGCCTCACGGACAGGGCCACCAACTCTGGGGCCAACGTCCTGACTTTC. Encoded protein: CASSLTDRATNSGANVLTF.

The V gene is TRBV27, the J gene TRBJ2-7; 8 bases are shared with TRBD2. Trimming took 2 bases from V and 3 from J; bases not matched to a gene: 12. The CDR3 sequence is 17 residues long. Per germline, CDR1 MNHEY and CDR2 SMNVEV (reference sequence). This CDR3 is CASSLRGPAGELYEQYF. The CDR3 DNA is TGTGCCAGCAGTTTACGCGGCCCAGCGGGAGAGCTCTACGAGCAGTACTTC.

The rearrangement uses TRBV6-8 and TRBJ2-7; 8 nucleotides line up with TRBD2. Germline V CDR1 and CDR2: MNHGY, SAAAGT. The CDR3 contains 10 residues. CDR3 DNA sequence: TGTGCTGTCGGGGGGGGCGAGCAGTACTTC. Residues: CAVGGGEQYF.

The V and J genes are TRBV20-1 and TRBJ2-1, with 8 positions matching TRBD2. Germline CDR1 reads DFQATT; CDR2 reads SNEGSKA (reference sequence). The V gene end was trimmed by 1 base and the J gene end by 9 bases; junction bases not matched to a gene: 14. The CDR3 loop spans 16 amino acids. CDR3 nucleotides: TGCAGTGCTAGAGTGTTAGGGACTAGACTTTTCAGTGAGCAGTTCTTC. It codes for CSARVLGTRLFSEQFF.

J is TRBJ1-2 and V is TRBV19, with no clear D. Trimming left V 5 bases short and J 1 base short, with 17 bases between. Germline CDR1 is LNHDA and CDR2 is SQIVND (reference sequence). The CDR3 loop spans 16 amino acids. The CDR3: CASSPQGSGYNYGYTF. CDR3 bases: TGTGCCAGTAGTCCGCAAGGATCGGGATATAACTATGGCTACACCTTC.

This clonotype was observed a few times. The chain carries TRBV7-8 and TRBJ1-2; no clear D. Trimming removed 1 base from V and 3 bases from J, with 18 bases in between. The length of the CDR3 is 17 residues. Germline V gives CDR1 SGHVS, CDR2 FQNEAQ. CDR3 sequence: CASSLGGSGHQDYGYTF. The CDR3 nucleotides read TGTGCCAGCAGCTTAGGAGGCTCGGGTCACCAGGACTATGGCTACACCTTC.

In DNA, the CDR3 is TGTGCCAGCAGTCCTGCGGGGGGAATGAACACTGAAGCTTTCTTT. Translation gives CASSPAGGMNTEAFF. The chain is built from TRBV27 and TRBJ1-1; the D gene is possibly TRBD1 (5 bases). V lost 5 bases and J 0 bases, leaving 13 bases between the germline ends. CDR3 size: 15 residues. CDR1 is MNHEY, CDR2 SMNVEV, per germline (reference sequence).

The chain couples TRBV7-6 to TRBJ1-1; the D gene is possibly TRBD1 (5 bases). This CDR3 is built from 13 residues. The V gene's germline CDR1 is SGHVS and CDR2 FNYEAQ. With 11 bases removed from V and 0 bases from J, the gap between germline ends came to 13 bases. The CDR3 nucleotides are TGTGCCTCCGGGGGGGGAGTGAACACTGAAGCTTTCTTT. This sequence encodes CASGGGVNTEAFF.